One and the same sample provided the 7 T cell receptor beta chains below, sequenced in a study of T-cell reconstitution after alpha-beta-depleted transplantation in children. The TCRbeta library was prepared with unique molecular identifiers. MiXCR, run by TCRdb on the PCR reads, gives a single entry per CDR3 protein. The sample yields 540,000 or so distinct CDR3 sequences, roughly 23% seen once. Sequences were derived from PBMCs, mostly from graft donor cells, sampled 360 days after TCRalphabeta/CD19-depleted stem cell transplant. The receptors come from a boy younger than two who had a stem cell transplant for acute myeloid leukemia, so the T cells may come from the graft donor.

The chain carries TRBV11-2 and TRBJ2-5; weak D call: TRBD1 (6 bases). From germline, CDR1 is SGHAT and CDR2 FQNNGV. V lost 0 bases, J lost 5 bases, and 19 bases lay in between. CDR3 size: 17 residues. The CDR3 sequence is CASSLDGTGFGRETQYF. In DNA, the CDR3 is TGTGCCAGCAGCTTAGATGGAACAGGGTTCGGTAGGGAGACCCAGTACTTC. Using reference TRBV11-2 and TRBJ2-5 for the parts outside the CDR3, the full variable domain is EAGVAQSPRYKIIEKRQSVAFWCNPISGHATLYWYQQILGQGPKLLIQFQNNGVVDDSQLPKDRFSAERLKGVDSTLKIQPAKLEDSAVYLCASSLDGTGFGRETQYFGPGTRLLVL.

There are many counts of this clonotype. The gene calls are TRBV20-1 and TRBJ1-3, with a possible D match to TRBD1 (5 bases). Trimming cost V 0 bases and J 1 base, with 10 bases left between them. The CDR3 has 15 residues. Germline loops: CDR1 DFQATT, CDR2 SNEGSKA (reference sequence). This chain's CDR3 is CSARDSRVSGNTIYF. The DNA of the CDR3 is TGCAGTGCTAGAGATTCCAGGGTGTCTGGAAACACCATATATTTT.

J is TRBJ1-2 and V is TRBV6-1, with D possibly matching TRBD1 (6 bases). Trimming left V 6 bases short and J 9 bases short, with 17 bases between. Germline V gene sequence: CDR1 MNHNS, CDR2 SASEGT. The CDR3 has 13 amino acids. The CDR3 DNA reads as TGTGCCAGCAGGCTTAACAGGGTTGGCCGCTACACCTTC. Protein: CASRLNRVGRYTF.

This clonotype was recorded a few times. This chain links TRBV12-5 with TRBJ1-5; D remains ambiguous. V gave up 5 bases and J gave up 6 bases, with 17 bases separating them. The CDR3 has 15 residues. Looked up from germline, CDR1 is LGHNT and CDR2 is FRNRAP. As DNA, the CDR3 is TGTGCTAGTGGTCTGGGAGCCGGCTTCGGTCAGCCCCAGCATTTT. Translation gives CASGLGAGFGQPQHF.

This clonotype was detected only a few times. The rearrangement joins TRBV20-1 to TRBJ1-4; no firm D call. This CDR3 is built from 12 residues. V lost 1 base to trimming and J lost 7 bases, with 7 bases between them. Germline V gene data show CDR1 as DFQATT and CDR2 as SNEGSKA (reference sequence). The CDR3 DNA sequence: TGCAGTGCTAGAGGGGTGGCTGAAAAACTGTTTTTT. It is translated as CSARGVAEKLFF.

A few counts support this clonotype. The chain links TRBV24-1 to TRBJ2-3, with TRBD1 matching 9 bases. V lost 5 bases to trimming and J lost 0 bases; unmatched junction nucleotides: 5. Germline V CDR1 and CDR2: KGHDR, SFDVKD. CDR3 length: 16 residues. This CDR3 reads CATSVRGQGSTDTQYF. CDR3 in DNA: TGTGCCACCAGTGTCCGGGGACAGGGTAGCACAGATACGCAGTATTTT.

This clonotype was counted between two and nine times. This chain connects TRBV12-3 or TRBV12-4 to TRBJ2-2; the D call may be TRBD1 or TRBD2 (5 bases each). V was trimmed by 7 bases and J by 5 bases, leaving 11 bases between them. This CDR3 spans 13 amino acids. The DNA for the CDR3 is TGTGCCAGCACCGTTGAGGGGACCGGGGAGCTGTTTTTT. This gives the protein CASTVEGTGELFF.